This TCR beta chain is drawn from a study of control samples from healthy donors and cancer patients. CDR3 size: 14 residues. Germline V gene sequence: CDR1 SGHDT, CDR2 YYEEEE. Trimming took 3 bases from V and 4 from J, leaving 13 bases between them. TCRdb's table, derived via immunoSEQ multiplex PCR, lists solely in-frame clones and lacks some. The table includes more than 95,000 clones, about 93% detected once. V and J are TRBV5-6 and TRBJ1-1; perhaps TRBD1 as D (6 bases). Specimen: blood. The origin of this receptor is a young man in good health. The CDR3 DNA reads as TGTGCCAGCAGCTCCAGGGGTGCATCCACTGAAGCTTTCTTT. Protein product: CASSSRGASTEAFF.